This TCR beta chain was identified in a study of beta chain features in type 1 diabetes. About the research overall: Age, gender and cell yields were alike across patients and healthy donors. Study-wide results and caveats: Although PCR might favor shorter templates, it would do so equally in patients and controls. For Type 1 diabetes patients, all four CD4+ subsets carried TCRB CDR3s that were moderately but significantly shorter. VDJ junctions from patients with type 1 diabetes contained fewer insertions and more deletions.

Expressed TCRB transcripts were sequenced because the entire RNA isolate underwent reverse transcription. TCRdb's table, derived via immunoSEQ multiplex PCR, lists solely in-frame clones and lacks some. The table includes under 400,000 clones, roughly 12% detected once. The CDR3 runs 15 residues. The germline CDR1 and CDR2 sequences are SGHRS and YFSETQ. Trimming removed 0 bases from V and 7 bases from J, with 14 bases in between. One heparinised blood draw, averaging roughly 120 mL, came from each donor. This clone showed up just a few times. The antigen remains undetermined. This TCR came from a woman in her late teens or twenties with type 1 diabetes. Sequencing input: naive CD4+ T cells from blood. J is TRBJ2-4 and V is TRBV5-1, with D perhaps matching TRBD2 (6 bases). CDR3 in DNA: TGCGCCAGCAGCTTGGGCGGGACTCCGGATAACATTCAGTACTTC. It is translated as CASSLGGTPDNIQYF.